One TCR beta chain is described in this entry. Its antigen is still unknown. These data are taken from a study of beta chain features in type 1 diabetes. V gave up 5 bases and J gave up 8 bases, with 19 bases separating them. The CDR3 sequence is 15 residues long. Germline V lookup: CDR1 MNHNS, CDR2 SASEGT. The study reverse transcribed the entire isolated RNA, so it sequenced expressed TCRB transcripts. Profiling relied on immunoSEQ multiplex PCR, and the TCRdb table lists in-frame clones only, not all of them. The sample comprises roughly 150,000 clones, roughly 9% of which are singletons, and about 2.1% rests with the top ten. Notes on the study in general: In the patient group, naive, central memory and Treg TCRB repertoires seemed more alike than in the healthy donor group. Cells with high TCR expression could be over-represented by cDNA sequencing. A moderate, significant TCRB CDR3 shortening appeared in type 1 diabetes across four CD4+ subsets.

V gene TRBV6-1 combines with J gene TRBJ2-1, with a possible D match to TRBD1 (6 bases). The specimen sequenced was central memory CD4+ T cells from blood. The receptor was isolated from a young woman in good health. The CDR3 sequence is CASSKRRQVVDEQFF. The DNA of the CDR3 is TGTGCCAGCAGTAAAAGGCGACAGGTCGTGGATGAGCAGTTCTTC.